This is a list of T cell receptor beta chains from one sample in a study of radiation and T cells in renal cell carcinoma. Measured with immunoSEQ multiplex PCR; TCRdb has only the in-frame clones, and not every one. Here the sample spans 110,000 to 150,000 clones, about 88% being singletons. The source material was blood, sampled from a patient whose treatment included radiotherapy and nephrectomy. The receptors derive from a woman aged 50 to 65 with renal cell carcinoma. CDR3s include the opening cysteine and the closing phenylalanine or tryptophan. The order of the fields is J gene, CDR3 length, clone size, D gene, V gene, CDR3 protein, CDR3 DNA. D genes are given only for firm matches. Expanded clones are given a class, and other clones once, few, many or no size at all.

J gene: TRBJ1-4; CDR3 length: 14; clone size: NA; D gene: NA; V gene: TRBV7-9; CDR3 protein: CASSLTATNEKLFF; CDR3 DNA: TGTGCCAGCAGCTTGACAGCAACTAATGAAAAACTGTTTTTT
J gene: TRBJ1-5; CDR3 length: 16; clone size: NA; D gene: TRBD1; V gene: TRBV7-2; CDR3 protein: CASSLEGAGSNQPQHF; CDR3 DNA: TGTGCCAGCAGCTTAGAGGGGGCTGGGAGCAATCAGCCCCAGCATTTT
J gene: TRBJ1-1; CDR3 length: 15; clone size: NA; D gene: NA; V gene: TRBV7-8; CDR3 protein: CASSSNPGPNTEAFF; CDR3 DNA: TGTGCCAGCAGCTCAAACCCAGGGCCGAACACTGAAGCTTTCTTT
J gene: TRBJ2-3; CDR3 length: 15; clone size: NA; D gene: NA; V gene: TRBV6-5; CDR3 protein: CASSYEGPGTDTQYF; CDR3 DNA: TGTGCCAGCAGTTACGAGGGGCCGGGCACAGATACGCAGTATTTT
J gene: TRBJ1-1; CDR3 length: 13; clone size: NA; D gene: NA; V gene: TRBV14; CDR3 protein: CASSPVRQAEAFF; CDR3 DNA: TGTGCCAGCAGCCCCGTTAGACAGGCTGAAGCTTTCTTT
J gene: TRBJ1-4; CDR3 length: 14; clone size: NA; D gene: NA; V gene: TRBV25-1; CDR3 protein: CASSEMRDQEKLFF; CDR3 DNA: TGTGCCAGCAGTGAAATGAGGGACCAAGAAAAACTGTTTTTT
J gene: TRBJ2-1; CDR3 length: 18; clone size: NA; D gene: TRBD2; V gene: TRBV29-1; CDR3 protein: CSVEAGLAGGSSYNEQFF; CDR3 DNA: TGCAGCGTTGAAGCCGGGTTAGCGGGGGGGAGCTCCTACAATGAGCAGTTCTTC
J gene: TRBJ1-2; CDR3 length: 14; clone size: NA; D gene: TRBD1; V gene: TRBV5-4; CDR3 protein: CASSLDRQGAGYTF; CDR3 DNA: TGTGCCAGCAGCTTGGATCGACAGGGGGCAGGCTACACCTTC
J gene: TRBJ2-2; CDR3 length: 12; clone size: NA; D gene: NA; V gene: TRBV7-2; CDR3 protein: CASCPPLGELFF; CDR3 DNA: TGTGCCAGCTGCCCCCCACTCGGGGAGCTGTTTTTT
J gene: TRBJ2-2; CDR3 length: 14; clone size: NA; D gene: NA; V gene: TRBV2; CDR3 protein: CASKAAGNTGELFF; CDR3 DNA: TGTGCCAGCAAGGCAGCGGGCAACACCGGGGAGCTGTTTTTT
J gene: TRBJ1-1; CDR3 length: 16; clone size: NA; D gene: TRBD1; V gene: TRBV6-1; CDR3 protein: CASSERQGLRNTEAFF; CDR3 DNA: TGTGCCAGCAGTGAAAGACAGGGCCTACGGAACACTGAAGCTTTCTTT
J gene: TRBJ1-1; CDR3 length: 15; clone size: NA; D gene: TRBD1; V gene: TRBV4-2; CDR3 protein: CASSLTGTGRTEAFF; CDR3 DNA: TGTGCCAGCAGCCTTACCGGGACAGGGAGGACTGAAGCTTTCTTT
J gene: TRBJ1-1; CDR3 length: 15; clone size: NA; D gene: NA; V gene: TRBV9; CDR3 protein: CASSVDPLRDTEAFF; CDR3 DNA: TGTGCCAGCAGCGTAGATCCTCTACGGGACACTGAAGCTTTCTTT
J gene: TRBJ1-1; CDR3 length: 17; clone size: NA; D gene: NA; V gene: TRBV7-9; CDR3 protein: CASSRFADNLGNTEAFF; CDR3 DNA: TGTGCCAGCAGCCGATTCGCCGACAACCTAGGGAACACTGAAGCTTTCTTT
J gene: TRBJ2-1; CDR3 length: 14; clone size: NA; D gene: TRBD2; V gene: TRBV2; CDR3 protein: CASSPSGVRNEQFF; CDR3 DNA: TGTGCCAGCAGCCCTAGCGGGGTTAGGAATGAGCAGTTCTTC
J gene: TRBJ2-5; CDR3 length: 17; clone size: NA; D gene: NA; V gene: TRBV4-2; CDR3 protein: CASSQSLPRGGQETQYF; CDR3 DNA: TGTGCCAGCAGCCAAAGCCTTCCGCGAGGAGGTCAAGAGACCCAGTACTTC
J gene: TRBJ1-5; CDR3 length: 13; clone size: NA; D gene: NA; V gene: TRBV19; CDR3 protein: CATQRDYNQPQHF; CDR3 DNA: TGTGCCACCCAAAGGGATTACAATCAGCCCCAGCATTTT
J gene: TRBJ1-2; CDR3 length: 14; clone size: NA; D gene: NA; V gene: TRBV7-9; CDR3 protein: CASSLQGAGWDYTF; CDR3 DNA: TGTGCCAGCAGCTTACAAGGGGCCGGGTGGGACTACACCTTC
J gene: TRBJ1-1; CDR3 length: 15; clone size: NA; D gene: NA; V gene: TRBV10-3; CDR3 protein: CAIRSGETMNTEAFF; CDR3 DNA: TGTGCCATCAGATCCGGGGAGACCATGAACACTGAAGCTTTCTTT
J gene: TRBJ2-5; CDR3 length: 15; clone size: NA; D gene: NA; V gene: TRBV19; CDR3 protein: CASSKGGGRQETQYF; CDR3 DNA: TGTGCCAGTAGCAAAGGTGGGGGCCGCCAAGAGACCCAGTACTTC
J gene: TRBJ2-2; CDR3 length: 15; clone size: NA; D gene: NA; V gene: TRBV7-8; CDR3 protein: CASSLISSNTGELFF; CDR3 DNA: TGTGCCAGCAGCTTAATCAGCTCGAACACCGGGGAGCTGTTTTTT
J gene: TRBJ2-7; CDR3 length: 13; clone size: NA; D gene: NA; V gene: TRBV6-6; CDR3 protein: CASSYQRVSEQYF; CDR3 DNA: TGTGCCAGCAGTTATCAAAGAGTATCCGAGCAGTACTTC
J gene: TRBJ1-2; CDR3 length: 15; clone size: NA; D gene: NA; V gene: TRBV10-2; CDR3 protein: CASSEPNGELIGYTF; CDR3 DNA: TGCGCCAGCAGTGAGCCAAACGGGGAACTCATTGGCTACACCTTC
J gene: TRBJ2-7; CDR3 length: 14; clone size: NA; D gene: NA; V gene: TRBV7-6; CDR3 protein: CASSPGTGTYEQYF; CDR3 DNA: TGTGCCAGCAGCCCGGGGACGGGAACCTACGAGCAGTACTTC
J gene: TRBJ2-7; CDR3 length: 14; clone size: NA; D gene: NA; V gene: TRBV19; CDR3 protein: CASSSLGRSYEQYF; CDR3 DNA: TGTGCCAGTTCCTCTTTAGGTCGGAGCTACGAGCAGTACTTC
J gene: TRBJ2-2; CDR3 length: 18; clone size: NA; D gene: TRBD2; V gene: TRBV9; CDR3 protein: CASSAGLAGAANTGELFF; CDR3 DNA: TGTGCCAGCAGCGCAGGACTAGCGGGGGCCGCGAACACCGGGGAGCTGTTTTTT
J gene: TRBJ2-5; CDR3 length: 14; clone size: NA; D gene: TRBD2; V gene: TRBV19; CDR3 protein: CASSPPGLVETQYF; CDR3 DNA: TGTGCCAGCTCACCGCCGGGACTAGTGGAGACCCAGTACTTC
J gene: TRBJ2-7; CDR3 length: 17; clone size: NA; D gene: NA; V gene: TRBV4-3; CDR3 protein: CASSQEPAGSQGGEQYF; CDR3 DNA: TGCGCCAGCAGCCAAGAGCCAGCAGGGTCCCAAGGAGGCGAGCAGTACTTC
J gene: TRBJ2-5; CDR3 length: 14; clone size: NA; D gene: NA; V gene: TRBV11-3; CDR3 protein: CASSLGQTPETQYF; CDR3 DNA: TGTGCCAGCAGCTTAGGGCAAACACCGGAGACCCAGTACTTC
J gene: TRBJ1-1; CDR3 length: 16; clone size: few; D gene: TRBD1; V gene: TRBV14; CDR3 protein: CASSQEGDRFFAEAFF; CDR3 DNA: TGTGCCAGCAGCCAAGAAGGGGACAGGTTTTTTGCTGAAGCTTTCTTT
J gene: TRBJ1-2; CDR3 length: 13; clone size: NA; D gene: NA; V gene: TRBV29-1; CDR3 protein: CSASGRLGDGYTF; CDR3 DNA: TGCAGCGCGTCCGGTCGTCTAGGGGATGGCTACACCTTC
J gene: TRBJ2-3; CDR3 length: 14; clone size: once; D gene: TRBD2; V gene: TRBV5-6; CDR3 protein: CASSPPAGEDTQYF; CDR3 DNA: TGTGCCAGCAGCCCGCCAGCGGGGGAAGATACGCAGTATTTT
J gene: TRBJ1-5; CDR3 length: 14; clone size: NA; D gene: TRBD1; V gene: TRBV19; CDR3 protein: CASRDRAFNQPQHF; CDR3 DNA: TGTGCCAGTAGGGACAGGGCCTTCAATCAGCCCCAGCATTTT
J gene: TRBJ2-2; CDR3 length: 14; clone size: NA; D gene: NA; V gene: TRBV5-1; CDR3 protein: CASVAQSNTGELFF; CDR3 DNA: TGCGCCAGCGTTGCCCAGTCGAACACCGGGGAGCTGTTTTTT
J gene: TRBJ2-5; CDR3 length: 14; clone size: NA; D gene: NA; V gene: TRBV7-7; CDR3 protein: CASSLKGGAETQYF; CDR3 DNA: TGTGCTAGCAGCTTAAAGGGGGGCGCGGAGACCCAGTACTTC
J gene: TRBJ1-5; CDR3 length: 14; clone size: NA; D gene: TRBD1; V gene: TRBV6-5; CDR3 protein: CASSLGQGNQPQHF; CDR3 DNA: TGTGCCAGCAGTCTAGGACAGGGGAATCAGCCCCAGCATTTT
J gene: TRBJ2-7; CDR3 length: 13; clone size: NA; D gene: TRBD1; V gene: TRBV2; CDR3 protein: CAIPGQGTYEQYF; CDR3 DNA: TGTGCCATCCCAGGACAGGGTACCTACGAGCAGTACTTC
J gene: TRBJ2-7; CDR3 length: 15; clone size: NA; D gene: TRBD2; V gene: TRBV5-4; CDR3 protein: CASSSRASGTYEQYF; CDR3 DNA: TGTGCCAGCAGCTCCCGGGCTAGCGGGACCTACGAGCAGTACTTC
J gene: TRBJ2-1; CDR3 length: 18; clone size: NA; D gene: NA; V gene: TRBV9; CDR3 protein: CASSPGAGQLSSYNEQFF; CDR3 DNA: TGTGCCAGCAGCCCCGGGGCGGGACAACTAAGCTCCTACAATGAGCAGTTCTTC